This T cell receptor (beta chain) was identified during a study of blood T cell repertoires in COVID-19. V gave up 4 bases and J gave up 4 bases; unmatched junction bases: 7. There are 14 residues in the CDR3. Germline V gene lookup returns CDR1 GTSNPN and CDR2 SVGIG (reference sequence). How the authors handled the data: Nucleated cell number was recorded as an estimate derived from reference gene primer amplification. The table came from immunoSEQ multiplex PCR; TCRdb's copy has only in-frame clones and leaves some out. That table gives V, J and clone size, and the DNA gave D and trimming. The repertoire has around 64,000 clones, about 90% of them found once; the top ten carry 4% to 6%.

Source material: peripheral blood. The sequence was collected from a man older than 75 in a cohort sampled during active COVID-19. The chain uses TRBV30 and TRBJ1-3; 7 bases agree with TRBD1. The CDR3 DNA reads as TGTGCCTGGAAACCCGGGACAGCAGGAAACACCATATATTTT. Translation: CAWKPGTAGNTIYF.